This T cell receptor beta chain emerged from a study of cytomegalovirus exposure and HLA in healthy donors. The PCR ran on 60 Vbeta and 13 Jbeta primers. Data came from immunoSEQ multiplex PCR; TCRdb stores just in-frame clones and leaves some out. The table includes approximately 110,000 clones, more than 60% detected once. Note on this clone: Its matching antigen is unknown.

The germline V gene encodes CDR1 MNHEY and CDR2 SVGAGI. V lost 3 bases and J 8 bases, leaving 11 bases between the germline ends. This CDR3 is 14 amino acids long. Study-level results: TCR beta sequences reportedly predicted the HLA-A and HLA-B alleles of most subjects accurately. 150 to 200 TCR beta chains were listed as cytomegalovirus-associated.

This chain joins TRBV6-5 and TRBJ1-6, with D uncertain. Sequencing was performed on PBMCs. The sequence was collected from a woman aged 40 to 50 in good health and CMV-seronegative. In DNA, the CDR3 is TGTGCCAGCAGTTATCAAGGAGCGGATTCACCCCTCCACTTT. Translating gives CASSYQGADSPLHF.